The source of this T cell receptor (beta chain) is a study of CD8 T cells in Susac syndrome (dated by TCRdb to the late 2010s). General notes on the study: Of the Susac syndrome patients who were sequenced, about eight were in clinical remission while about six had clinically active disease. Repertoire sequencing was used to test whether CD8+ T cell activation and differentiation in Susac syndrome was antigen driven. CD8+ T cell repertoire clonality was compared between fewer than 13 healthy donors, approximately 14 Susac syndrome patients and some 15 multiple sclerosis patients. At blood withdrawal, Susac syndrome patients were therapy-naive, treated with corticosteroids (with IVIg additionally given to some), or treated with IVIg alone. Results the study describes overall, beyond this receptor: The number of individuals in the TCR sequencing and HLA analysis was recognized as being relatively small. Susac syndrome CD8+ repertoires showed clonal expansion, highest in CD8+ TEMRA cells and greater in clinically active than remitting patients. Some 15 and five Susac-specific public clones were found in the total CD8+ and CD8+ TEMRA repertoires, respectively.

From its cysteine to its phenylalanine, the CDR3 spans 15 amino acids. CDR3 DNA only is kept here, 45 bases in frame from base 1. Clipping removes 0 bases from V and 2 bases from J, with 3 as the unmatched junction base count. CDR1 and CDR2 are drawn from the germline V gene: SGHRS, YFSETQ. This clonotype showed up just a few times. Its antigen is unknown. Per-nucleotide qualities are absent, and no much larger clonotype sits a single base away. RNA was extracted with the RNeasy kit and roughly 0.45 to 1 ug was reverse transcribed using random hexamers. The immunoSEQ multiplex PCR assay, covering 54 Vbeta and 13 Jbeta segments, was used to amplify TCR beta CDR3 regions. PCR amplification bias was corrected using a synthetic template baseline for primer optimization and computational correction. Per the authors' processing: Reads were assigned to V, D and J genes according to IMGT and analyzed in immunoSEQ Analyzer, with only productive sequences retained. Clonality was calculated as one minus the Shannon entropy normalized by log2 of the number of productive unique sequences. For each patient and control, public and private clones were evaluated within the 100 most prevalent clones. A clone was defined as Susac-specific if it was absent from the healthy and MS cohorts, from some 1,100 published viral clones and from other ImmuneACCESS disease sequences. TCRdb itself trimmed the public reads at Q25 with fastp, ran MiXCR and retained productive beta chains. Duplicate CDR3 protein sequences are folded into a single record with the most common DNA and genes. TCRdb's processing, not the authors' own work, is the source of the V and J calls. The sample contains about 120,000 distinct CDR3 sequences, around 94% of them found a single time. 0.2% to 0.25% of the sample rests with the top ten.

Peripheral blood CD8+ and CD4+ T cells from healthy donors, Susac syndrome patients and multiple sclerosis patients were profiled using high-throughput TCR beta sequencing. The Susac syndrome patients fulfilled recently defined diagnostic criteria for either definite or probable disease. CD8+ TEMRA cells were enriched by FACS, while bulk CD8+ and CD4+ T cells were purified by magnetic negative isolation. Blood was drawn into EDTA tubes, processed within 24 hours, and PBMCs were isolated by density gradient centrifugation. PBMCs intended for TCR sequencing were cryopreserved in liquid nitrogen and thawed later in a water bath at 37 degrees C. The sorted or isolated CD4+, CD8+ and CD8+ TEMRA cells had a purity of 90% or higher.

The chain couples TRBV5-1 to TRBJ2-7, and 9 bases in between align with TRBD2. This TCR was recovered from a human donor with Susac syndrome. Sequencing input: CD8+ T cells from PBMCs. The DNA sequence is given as TGCGCCAGCAGCTTGGCCCCTAGCGGGGCCTACGAGCAGTACTTC. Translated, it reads CASSLAPSGAYEQYF. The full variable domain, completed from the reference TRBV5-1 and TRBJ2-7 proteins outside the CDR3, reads KAGVTQTPRYLIKTRGQQVTLSCSPISGHRSVSWYQQTPGQGLQFLFEYFSETQRNKGNFPGRFSGRQFSNSRSEMNVSTLELGDSALYLCASSLAPSGAYEQYFGPGTRLTVT.